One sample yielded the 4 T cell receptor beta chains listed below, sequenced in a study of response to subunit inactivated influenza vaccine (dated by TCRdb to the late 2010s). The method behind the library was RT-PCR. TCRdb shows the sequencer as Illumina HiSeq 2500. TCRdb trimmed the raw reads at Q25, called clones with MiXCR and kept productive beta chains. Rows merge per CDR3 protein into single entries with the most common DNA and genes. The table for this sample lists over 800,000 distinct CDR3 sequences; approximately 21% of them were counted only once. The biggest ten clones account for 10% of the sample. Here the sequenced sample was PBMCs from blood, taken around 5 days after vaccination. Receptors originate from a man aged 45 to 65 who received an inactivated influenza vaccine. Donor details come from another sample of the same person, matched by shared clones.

CDR3 coding DNA: TGTGCCAGCAGTACGGGTCCAGCTTCCTACGAGCAGTACTTC. This encodes CASSTGPASYEQYF. The chain carries TRBV25-1 and TRBJ2-7; no firm D call. V lost 5 bases and J 1 base, leaving 12 bases between the germline ends. The CDR3 consists of 14 residues. The germline gives CDR1 MGHDK, CDR2 SYGVNS.

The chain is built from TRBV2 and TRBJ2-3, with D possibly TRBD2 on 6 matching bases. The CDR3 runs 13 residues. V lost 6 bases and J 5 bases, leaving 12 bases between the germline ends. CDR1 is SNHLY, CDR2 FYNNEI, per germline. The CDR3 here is CASREGLKDTQYF. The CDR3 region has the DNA TGTGCCAGCAGGGAGGGACTCAAAGATACGCAGTATTTT.

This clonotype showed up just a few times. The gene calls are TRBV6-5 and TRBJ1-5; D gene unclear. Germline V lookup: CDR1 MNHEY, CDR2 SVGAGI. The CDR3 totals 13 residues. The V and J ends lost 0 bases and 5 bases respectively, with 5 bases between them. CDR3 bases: TGTGCCAGCAGTTACTCGGACGATCAGCCCCAGCATTTT. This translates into CASSYSDDQPQHF.

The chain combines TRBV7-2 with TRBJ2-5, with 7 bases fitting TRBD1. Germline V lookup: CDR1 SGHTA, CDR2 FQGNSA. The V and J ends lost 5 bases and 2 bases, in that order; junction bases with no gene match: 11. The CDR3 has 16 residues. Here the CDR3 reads CASSPRGQTQQETQYF. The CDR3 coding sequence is TGTGCCAGCAGCCCAAGGGGACAGACCCAACAAGAGACCCAGTACTTC.